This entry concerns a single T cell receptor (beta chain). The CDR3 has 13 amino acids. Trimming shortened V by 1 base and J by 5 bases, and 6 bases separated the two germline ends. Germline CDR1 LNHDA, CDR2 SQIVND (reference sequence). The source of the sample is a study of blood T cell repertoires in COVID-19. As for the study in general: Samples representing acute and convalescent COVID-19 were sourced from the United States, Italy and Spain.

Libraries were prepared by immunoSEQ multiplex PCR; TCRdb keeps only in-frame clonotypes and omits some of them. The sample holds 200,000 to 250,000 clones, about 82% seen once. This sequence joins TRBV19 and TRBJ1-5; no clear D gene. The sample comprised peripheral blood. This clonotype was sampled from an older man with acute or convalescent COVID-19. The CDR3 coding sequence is TGTGCCAGTAGTATAGCCCTCTATCAGCCCCAGCATTTT. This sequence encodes CASSIALYQPQHF.